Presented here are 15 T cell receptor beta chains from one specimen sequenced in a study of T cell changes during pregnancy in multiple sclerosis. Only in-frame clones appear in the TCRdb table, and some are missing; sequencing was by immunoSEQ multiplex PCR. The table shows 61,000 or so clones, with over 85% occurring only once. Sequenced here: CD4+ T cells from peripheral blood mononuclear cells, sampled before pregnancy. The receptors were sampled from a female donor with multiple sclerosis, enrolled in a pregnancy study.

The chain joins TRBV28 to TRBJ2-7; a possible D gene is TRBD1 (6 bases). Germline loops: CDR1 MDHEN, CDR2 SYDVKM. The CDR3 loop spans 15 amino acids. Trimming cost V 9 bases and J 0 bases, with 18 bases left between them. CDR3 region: CASLEGQGLSYEQYF. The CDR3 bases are TGTGCCAGTCTTGAGGGGCAGGGGCTCTCCTACGAGCAGTACTTC.

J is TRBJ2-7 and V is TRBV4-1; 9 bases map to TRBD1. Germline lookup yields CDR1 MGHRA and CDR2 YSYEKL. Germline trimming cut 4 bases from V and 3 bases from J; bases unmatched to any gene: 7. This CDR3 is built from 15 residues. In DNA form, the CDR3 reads TGCGCCAGCAGCCTGGGGACAGGGAATTACTACGAGCAGTACTTC. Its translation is CASSLGTGNYYEQYF.

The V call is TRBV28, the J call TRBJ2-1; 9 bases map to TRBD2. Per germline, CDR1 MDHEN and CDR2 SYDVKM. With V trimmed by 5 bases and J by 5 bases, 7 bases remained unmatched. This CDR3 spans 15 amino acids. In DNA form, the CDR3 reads TGTGCCAGCAGTCGCGGACTAGCGTCTAACAATGAGCAGTTCTTC. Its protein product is CASSRGLASNNEQFF. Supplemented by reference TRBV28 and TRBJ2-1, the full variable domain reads DVKVTQSSRYLVKRTGEKVFLECVQDMDHENMFWYRQDPGLGLRLIYFSYDVKMKEKGDIPEGYSVSREKKERFSLILESASTNQTSMYLCASSRGLASNNEQFFGPGTRLTVL.

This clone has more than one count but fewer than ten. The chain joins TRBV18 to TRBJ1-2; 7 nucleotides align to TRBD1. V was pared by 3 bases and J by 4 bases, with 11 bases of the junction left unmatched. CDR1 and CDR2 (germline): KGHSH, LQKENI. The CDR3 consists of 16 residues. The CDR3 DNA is TGTGCCAGCTCACCCACTAGAGGGACAGCCCCCTATGGCTACACCTTC. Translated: CASSPTRGTAPYGYTF.

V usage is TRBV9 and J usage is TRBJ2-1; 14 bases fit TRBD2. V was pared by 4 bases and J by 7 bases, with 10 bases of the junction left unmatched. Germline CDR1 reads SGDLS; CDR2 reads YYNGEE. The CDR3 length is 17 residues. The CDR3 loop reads CASSPVGTSGSGNEQFF. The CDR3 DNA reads TGTGCCAGCAGCCCGGTCGGGACTAGCGGGAGTGGGAATGAGCAGTTCTTC.

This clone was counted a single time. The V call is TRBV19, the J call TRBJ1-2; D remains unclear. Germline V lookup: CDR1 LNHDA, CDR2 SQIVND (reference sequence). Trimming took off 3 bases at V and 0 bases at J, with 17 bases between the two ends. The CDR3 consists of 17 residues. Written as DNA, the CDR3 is TGTGCCAGTAGTATGACGGCAGCCATTGAGGCTAACTATGGCTACACCTTC. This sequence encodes CASSMTAAIEANYGYTF. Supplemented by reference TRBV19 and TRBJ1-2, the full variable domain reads DGGITQSPKYLFRKEGQNVTLSCEQNLNHDAMYWYRQDPGQGLRLIYYSQIVNDFQKGDIAEGYSVSREKKESFPLTVTSAQKNPTAFYLCASSMTAAIEANYGYTFGSGTRLTVV.

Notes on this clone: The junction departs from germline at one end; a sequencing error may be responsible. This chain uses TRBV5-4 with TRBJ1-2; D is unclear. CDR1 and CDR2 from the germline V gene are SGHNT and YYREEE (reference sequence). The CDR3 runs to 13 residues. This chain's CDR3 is CASSLEGNYGYTF. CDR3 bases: TGCGCCAGCAGCCTAGAGGGTAACTATGGCTACACCTTC.

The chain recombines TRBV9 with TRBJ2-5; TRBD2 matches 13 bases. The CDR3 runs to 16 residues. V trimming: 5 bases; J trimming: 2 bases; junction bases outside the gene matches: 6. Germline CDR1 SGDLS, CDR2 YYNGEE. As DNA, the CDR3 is TGTGCCAGCAGTGCCGGGACTAGCGGGATACAAGAGACCCAGTACTTC. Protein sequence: CASSAGTSGIQETQYF.

The CDR3 is CASSLVSTGLLQGYTF. CDR3 DNA: TGTGCCAGCAGTTTAGTCTCGACAGGTCTTCTCCAGGGCTACACCTTC. The gene calls are TRBV27 and TRBJ1-2; tentatively, D is TRBD1 (6 bases). V shed 2 bases and J shed 8 bases, with 21 bases lying between them. Germline loops: CDR1 MNHEY, CDR2 SMNVEV (reference sequence). The CDR3 has 16 amino acids.

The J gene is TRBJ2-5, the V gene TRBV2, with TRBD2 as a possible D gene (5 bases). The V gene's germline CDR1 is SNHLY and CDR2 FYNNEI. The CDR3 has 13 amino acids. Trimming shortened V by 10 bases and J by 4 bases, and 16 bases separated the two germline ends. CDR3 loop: CATNKLAGETQYF. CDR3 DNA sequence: TGTGCCACCAACAAGCTAGCAGGAGAGACCCAGTACTTC. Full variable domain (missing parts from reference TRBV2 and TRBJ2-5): EPEVTQTPSHQVTQMGQEVILRCVPISNHLYFYWYRQILGQKVEFLVSFYNNEISEKSEIFDDQFSVERPDGSNFTLKIRSTKLEDSAMYFCATNKLAGETQYFGPGTRLLVL.

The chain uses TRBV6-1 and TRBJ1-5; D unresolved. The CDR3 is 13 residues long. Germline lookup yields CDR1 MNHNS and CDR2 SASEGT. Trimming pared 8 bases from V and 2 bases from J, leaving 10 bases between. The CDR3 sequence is CASHINGNQPQHF. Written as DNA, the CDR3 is TGTGCCAGCCACATAAATGGCAATCAGCCCCAGCATTTT.

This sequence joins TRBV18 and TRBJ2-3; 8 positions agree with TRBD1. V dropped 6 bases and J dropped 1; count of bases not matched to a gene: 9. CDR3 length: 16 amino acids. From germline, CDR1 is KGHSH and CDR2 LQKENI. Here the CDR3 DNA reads TGTGCCAGCTCTCCAGGGGGCTTAGAGGGCACAGATACGCAGTATTTT. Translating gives CASSPGGLEGTDTQYF. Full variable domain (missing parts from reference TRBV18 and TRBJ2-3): NAGVMQNPRHLVRRRGQEARLRCSPMKGHSHVYWYRQLPEEGLKFMVYLQKENIIDESGMPKERFSAEFPKEGPSILRIQQVVRGDSAAYFCASSPGGLEGTDTQYFGPGTRLTVL.

The CDR3 nucleotides are TGTGCCAGCAGGGGGGACAGCCAGCTCTATGGCTACACCTTC. It yields the protein CASRGDSQLYGYTF. The chain recombines TRBV6-1 with TRBJ1-2, with 7 bases lining up with TRBD1. The CDR3 loop spans 14 amino acids. CDR1 MNHNS and CDR2 SASEGT come from the germline V gene. V was clipped by 6 bases and J by 4 bases; unmatched bases: 8.

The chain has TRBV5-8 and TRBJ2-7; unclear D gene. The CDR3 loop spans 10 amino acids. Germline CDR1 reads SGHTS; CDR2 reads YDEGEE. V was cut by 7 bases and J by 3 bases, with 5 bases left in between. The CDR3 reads CASYRYEQYF. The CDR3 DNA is TGTGCCAGCTATCGCTACGAGCAGTACTTC.

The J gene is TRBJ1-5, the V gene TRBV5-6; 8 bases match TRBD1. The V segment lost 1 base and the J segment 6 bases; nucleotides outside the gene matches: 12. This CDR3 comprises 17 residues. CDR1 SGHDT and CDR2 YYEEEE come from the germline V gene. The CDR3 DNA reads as TGTGCCAGCAGCTTGTTTTCAGGGCAGGGGGCGGCTCAGCCCCAGCATTTT. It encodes CASSLFSGQGAAQPQHF.